The TCR beta chain described here comes from a study of blood T cell repertoires in COVID-19. About the study: Samples representing acute and convalescent COVID-19 were sourced from the United States, Italy and Spain.

Original handling: Reference gene primer amplification yielded estimated nucleated cell counts. The data were produced by immunoSEQ multiplex PCR, yet TCRdb's version contains in-frame clones alone and is incomplete. That table is the source of V, J and clone size, and D and trimming were worked out from the DNA. The data hold a few hundred thousand clones, with approximately 81% observed a single time. Per the germline V gene, CDR1 is SGHRS and CDR2 is YFSETQ. CDR3 length: 17 residues. The ends lost 2 bases at V and 0 bases at J; junction bases unmatched: 8. This clone was seen only once. J is TRBJ1-1 and V is TRBV5-1, with 9 bases fitting TRBD1. The specimen was peripheral blood. The receptor's source is a woman between 18 and 29 years old with acute or convalescent COVID-19. CDR3 nucleotide sequence: TGCGCCAGCAGCTTTACAGGGGGCCTTCTTTTGAACACTGAAGCTTTCTTT. Translated: CASSFTGGLLLNTEAFF.